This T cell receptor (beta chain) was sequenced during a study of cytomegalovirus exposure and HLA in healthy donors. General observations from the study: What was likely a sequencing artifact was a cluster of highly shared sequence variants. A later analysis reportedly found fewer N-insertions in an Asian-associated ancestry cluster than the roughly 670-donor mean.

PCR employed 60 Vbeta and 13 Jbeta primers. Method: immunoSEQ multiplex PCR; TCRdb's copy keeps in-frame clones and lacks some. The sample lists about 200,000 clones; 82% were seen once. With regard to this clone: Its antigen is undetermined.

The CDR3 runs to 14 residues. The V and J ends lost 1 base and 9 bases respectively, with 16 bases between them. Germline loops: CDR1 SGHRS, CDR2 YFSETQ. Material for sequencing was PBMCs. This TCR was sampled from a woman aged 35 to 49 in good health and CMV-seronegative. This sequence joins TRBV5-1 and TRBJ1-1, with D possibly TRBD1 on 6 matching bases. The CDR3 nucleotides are TGCGCCAGCAGCTTGTTCTCAGGGGATAACCAAGCTTTCTTT. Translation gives CASSLFSGDNQAFF.